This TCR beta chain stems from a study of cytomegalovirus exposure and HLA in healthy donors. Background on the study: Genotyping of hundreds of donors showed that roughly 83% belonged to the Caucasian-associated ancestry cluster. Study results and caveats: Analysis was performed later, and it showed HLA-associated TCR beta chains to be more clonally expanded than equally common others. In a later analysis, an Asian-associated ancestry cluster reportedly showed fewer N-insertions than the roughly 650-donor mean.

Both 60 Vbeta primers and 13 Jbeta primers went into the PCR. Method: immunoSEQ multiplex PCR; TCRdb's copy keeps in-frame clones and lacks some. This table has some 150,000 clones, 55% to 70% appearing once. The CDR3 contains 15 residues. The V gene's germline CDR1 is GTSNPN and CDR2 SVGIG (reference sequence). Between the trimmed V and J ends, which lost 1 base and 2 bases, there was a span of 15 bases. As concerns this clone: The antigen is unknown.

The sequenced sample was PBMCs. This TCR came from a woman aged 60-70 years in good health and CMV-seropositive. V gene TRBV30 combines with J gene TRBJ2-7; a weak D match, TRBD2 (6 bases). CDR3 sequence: CAWSAYSTRAYEQYF. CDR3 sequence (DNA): TGTGCCTGGAGTGCATATTCGACTAGGGCCTACGAGCAGTACTTC. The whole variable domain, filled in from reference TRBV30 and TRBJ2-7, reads SQTIHQWPATLVQPVGSPLSLECTVEGTSNPNLYWYRQAAGRGLQLLFYSVGIGQISSEVPQNLSASRPQDRQFILSSKKLLLSDSGFYLCAWSAYSTRAYEQYFGPGTRLTVT.